This paragraph reports one TCR beta chain. CDR1 and CDR2 from the germline V gene are SGHNT and YENEEA. V lost 3 bases, J lost 4 bases, and 9 bases stayed unmatched. The CDR3 runs to 16 residues. These data belong to a study of early stage breast cancer tumors. Study overall: The ER+/PR+/HER2- tumors included fewer than ten ductal and a handful of lobular carcinomas.

This table comes from immunoSEQ multiplex PCR, and its TCRdb copy is limited to in-frame clones, with some not included. The sample yields some 28,000 clones, 75% to 85% seen once. The rearrangement uses TRBV11-3 and TRBJ2-1; TRBD2 aligns across 7 bases. Sequencing was done on a sample of blood. The TCR was taken from a person between 55 and 70 years old with breast cancer. The CDR3 here is CASSFWGTNQYNEQFF. The CDR3 DNA follows: TGTGCCAGCAGCTTTTGGGGGACTAATCAATACAATGAGCAGTTCTTC.